The T cell receptor (beta chain) described here comes from a study of blood T cell repertoires in COVID-19. The protocol was immunoSEQ multiplex PCR, while the TCRdb copy is restricted to in-frame clones and leaves out a portion. The sample holds approximately 63,000 clones; 85% to 90% are singletons and the top ten take 18%. V dropped 5 bases and J dropped 0 bases, with 12 bases sitting between them. The CDR3 runs 15 residues. Germline values: CDR1 SGHTA, CDR2 FQGNSA. Seattle-derived patients entered the study during active infection and were followed longitudinally. The V and J genes are TRBV7-2 and TRBJ2-3; perhaps TRBD1 as D (6 bases). This clonotype was obtained from a woman in her sixties or seventies with COVID-19, enrolled during active disease. Sequenced sample: peripheral blood. CDR3 sequence reads: CASSGRGQSTDTQYF. The CDR3 nucleotides read TGTGCCAGCAGCGGACGCGGACAGAGCACAGATACGCAGTATTTT.